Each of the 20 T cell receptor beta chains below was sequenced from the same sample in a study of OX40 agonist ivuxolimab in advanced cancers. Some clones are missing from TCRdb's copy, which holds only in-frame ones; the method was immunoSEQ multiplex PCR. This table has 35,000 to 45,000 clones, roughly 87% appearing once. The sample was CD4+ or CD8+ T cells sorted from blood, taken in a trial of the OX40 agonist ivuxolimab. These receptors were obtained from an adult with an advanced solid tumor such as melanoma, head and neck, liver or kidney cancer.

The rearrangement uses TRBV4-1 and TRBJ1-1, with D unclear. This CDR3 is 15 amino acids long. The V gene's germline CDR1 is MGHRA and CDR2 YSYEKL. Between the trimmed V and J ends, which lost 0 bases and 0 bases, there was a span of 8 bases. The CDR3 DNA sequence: TGCGCCAGCAGCCAAGATACAGAGTTGAACACTGAAGCTTTCTTT. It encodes CASSQDTELNTEAFF.

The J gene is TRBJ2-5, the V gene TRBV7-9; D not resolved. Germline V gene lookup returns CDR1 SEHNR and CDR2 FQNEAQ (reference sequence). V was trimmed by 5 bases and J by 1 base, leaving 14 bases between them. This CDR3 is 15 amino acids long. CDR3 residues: CASSPQGLPQETQYF. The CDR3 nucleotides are TGTGCCAGCAGCCCTCAAGGGCTACCCCAAGAGACCCAGTACTTC. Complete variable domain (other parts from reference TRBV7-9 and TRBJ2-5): DTGVSQNPRHKITKRGQNVTFRCDPISEHNRLYWYRQTLGQGPEFLTYFQNEAQLEKSRLLSDRFSAERPKGSFSTLEIQRTEQGDSAMYLCASSPQGLPQETQYFGPGTRLLVL.

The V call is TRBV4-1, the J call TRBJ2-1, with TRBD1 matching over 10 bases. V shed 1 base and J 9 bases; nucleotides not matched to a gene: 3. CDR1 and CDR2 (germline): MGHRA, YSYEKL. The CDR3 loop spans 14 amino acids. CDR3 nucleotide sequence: TGCGCCAGCAGCCAAGGACAGGGGGCCGGTGAGCAGTTCTTC. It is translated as CASSQGQGAGEQFF.

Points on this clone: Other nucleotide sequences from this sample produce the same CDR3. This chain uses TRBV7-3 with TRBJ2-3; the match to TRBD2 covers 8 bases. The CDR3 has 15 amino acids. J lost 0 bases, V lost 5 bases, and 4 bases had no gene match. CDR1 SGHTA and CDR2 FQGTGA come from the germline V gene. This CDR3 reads CASSPLAGSTDTQYF. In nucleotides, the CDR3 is TGTGCCAGCAGCCCCTTAGCGGGGAGCACAGATACGCAGTATTTT. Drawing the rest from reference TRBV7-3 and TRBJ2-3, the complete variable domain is GAGVSQTPSNKVTEKGKYVELRCDPISGHTALYWYRQSLGQGPEFLIYFQGTGAADDSGLPNDRFFAVRPEGSVSTLKIQRTERGDSAVYLCASSPLAGSTDTQYFGPGTRLTVL.

CDR3 amino acids: CALVDRVTEAFF. The CDR3 DNA reads as TGTGCTCTTGTCGACAGGGTCACTGAAGCTTTCTTT. J is TRBJ1-1 and V is TRBV30, with 7 nucleotides matching TRBD1. CDR1 is GTSNPN and CDR2 is SVGIG in the germline V gene (reference sequence). CDR3 length equals 12 residues.

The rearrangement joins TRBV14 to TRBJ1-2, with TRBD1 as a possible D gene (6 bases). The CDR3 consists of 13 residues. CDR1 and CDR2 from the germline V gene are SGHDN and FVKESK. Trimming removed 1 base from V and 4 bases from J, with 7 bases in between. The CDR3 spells CASSQGGGYGYTF. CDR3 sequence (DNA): TGTGCCAGCAGCCAAGGAGGGGGCTATGGCTACACCTTC.

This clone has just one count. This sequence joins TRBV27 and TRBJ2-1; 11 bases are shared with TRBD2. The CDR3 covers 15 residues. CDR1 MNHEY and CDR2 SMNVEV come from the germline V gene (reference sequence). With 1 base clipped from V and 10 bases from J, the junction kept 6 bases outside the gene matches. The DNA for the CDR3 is TGTGCCAGCAGTTTATTAGCGGGGGGGCTCAGGGAGCAGTTCTTC. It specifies CASSLLAGGLREQFF.

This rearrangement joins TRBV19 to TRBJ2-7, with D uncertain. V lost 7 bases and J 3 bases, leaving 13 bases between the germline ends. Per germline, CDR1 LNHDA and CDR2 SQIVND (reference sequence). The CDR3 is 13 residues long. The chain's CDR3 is CASTPKNGYEQYF. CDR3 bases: TGTGCCAGTACCCCGAAGAATGGCTACGAGCAGTACTTC.

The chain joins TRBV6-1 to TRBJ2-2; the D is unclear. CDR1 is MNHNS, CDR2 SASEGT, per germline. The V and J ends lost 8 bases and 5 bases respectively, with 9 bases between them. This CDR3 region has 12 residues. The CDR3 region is CASVLITGELFF. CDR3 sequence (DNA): TGTGCCAGCGTGCTAATAACCGGGGAGCTGTTTTTT.

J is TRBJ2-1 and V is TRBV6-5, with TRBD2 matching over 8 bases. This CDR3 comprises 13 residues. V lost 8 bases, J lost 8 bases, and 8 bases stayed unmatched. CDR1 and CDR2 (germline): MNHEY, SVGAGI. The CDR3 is CASGLPGGDEQFF. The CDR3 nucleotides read TGTGCCAGCGGGCTCCCGGGGGGGGATGAGCAGTTCTTC.

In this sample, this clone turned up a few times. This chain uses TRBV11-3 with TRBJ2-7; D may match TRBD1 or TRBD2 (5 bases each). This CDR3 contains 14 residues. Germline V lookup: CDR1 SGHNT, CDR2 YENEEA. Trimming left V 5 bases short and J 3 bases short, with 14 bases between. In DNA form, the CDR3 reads TGTGCCAGCAGCGATCGGGGCGAAGGCTACGAGCAGTACTTC. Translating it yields CASSDRGEGYEQYF. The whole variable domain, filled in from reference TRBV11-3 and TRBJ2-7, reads EAGVVQSPRYKIIEKKQPVAFWCNPISGHNTLYWYLQNLGQGPELLIRYENEEAVDDSQLPKDRFSAERLKGVDSTLKIQPAELGDSAVYLCASSDRGEGYEQYFGPGTRLTVT.

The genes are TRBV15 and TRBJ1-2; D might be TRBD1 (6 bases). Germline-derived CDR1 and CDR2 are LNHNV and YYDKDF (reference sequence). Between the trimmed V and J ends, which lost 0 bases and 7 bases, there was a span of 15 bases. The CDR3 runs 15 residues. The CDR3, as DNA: TGTGCCACCAGCAGAGAAGGGGGGGCGAGGAGTGGCTACACCTTC. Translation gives CATSREGGARSGYTF.

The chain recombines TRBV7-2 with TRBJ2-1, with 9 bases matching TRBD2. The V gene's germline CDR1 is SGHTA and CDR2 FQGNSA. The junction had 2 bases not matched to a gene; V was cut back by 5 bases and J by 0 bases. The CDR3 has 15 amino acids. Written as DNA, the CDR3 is TGTGCCAGCAGCCCGCGGGGGGGCTCCTACAATGAGCAGTTCTTC. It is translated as CASSPRGGSYNEQFF.

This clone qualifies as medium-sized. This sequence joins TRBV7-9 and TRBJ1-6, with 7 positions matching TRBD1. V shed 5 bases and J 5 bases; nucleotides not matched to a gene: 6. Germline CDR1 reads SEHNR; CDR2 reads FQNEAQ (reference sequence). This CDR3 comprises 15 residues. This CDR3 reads CASSIVGTDNSPLHF. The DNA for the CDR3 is TGTGCCAGCAGCATCGTAGGGACAGATAATTCACCCCTCCACTTT.

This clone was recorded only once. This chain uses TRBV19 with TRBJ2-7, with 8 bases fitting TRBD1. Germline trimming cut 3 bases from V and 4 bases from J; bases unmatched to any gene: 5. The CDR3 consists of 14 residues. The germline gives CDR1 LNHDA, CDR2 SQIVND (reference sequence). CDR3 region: CASSITGGDYEQYF. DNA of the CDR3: TGTGCCAGTAGTATTACAGGGGGAGATTACGAGCAGTACTTC.

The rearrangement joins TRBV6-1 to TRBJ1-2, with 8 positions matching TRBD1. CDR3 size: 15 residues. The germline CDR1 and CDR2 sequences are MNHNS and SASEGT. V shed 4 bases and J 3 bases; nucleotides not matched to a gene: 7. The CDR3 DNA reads TGTGCCAGCAGTGGGGTGACAGGGGACGACTATGGCTACACCTTC. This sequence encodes CASSGVTGDDYGYTF.

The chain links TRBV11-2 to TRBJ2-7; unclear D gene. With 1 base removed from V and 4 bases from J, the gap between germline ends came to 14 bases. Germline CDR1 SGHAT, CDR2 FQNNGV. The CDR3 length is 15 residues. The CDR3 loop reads CASSLVRGAPYEQYF. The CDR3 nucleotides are TGTGCCAGCAGCTTAGTTCGTGGCGCACCTTACGAGCAGTACTTC.

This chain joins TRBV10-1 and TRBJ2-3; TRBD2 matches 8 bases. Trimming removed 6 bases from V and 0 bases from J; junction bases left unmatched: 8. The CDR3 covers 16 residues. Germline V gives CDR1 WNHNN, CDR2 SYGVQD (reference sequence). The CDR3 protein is CASSRGGRPSTDTQYF. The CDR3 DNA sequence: TGCGCCAGCAGCCGGGGGGGCCGTCCCAGCACAGATACGCAGTATTTT.

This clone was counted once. Here the CDR3 reads CASSPGYGDTQYF. CDR3 nucleotide sequence: TGTGCCAGCAGCCCCGGTTACGGCGATACGCAGTATTTT. The chain recombines TRBV7-9 with TRBJ2-3; D gene unclear. CDR1 and CDR2 (germline): SEHNR, FQNEAQ (reference sequence). V was cut by 5 bases and J by 6 bases, with 12 bases left in between. The length of the CDR3 is 13 residues.

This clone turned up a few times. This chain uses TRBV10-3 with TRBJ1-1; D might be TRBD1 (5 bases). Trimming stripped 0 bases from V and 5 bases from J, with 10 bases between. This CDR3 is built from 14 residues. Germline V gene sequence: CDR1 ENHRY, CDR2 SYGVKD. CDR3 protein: CAISESEKGTEAFF. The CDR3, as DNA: TGTGCCATCAGTGAGTCGGAGAAGGGGACTGAAGCTTTCTTT.